This T cell receptor (beta chain) was obtained from a study of cytomegalovirus exposure and HLA in healthy donors. CDR1 and CDR2 from the germline V gene are SGHRS and YFSETQ. Losses at the gene ends were 4 bases for V and 5 bases for J; bases not matched to a gene: 5. The CDR3 is made up of 16 amino acids. This clone was seen just once. Clones were read by immunoSEQ multiplex PCR, and TCRdb kept only the in-frame ones, dropping some. The sample lists 250,000 or so clones; 90% were seen once. The clonotype comes from a woman between 18 and 29 years old in good health and CMV-seronegative. The J gene is TRBJ2-5, the V gene TRBV5-1; 16 nucleotides line up with TRBD2. The sample comprised PBMCs. In DNA, the CDR3 is TGCGCCAGCAGCGCGGGACTAGCGGGGGGGCCTGAGACCCAGTACTTC. It yields the protein CASSAGLAGGPETQYF.